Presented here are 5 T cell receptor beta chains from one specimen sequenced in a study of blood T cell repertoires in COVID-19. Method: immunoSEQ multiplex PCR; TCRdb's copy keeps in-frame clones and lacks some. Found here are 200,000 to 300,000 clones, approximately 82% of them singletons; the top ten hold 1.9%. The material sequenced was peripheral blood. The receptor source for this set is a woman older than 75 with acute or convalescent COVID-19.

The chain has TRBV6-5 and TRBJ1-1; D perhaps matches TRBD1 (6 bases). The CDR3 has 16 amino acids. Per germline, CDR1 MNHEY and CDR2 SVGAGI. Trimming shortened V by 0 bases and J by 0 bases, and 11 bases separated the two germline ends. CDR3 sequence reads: CASSYSQGRMNTEAFF. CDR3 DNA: TGTGCCAGCAGTTACTCGCAGGGGCGGATGAACACTGAAGCTTTCTTT.

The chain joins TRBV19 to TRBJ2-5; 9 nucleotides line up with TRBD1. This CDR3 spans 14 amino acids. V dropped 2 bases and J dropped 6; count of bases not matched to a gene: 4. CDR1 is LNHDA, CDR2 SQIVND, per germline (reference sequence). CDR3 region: CASSIRTGVQTQYF. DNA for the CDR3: TGTGCCAGTAGTATACGGACAGGGGTCCAGACCCAGTACTTC.

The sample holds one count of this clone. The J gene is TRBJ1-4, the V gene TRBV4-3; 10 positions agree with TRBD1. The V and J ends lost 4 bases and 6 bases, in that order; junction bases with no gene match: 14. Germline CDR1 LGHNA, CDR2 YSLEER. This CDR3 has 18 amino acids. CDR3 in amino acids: CASSPSRDRGVRDEKLFF. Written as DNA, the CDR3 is TGCGCCAGCAGCCCCTCCCGGGACAGGGGCGTACGTGATGAAAAACTGTTTTTT.

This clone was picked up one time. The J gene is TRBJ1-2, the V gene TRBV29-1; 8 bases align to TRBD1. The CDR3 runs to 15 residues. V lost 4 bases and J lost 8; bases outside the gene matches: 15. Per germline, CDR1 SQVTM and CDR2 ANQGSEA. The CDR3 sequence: CSVGALQGVYSGYTF. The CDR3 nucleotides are TGCAGCGTTGGTGCTCTACAGGGGGTCTATAGCGGCTACACCTTC. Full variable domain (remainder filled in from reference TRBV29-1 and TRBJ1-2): SAVISQKPSRDICQRGTSLTIQCQVDSQVTMMFWYRQQPGQSLTLIATANQGSEATYESGFVIDKFPISRPNLTFSTLTVSNMSPEDSSIYLCSVGALQGVYSGYTFGSGTRLTVV.

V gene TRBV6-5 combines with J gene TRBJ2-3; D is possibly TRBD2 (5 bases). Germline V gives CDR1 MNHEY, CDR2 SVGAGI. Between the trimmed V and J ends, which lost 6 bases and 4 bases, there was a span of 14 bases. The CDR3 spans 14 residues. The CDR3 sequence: CASRNGMGADTQYF. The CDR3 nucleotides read TGTGCCAGCAGGAACGGGATGGGCGCAGATACGCAGTATTTT.